This T cell receptor beta chain was retrieved from a study of T cells after yellow fever vaccination. About this clonotype itself: Its target is unknown.

Whole-study findings and limits: The booster response re-showed most primary clones: approximately 95% CD4, approximately 86% CD8.

Germline values: CDR1 SGHRS, CDR2 YFSETQ. The CDR3 runs 15 residues. Trimming pared 1 base from V and 0 bases from J, leaving 9 bases between. TCRdb re-derived calls from the 5' RACE reads in MiXCR, one entry per CDR3 protein. Altogether a few hundred thousand distinct CDR3 sequences are present, about a sixth being singletons, with the ten largest covering 15% to 20%. This chain links TRBV5-1 with TRBJ2-3; no definite D call. The material was PBMCs, obtained about 5 days after the first yellow fever vaccination. The receptor was derived from a man aged 18 to 29 who received the YFV17D yellow fever vaccine. The CDR3 reads CASSLRVGSTDTQYF. CDR3 bases: TGCGCCAGCAGCTTGAGGGTGGGGAGCACAGATACGCAGTATTTT. The entire variable domain, with the rest obtained from reference TRBV5-1 and TRBJ2-3, is as follows: KAGVTQTPRYLIKTRGQQVTLSCSPISGHRSVSWYQQTPGQGLQFLFEYFSETQRNKGNFPGRFSGRQFSNSRSEMNVSTLELGDSALYLCASSLRVGSTDTQYFGPGTRLTVL.